This entry describes one TCR beta chain. Its specificity is unknown. This may stem from a read error, because a much larger clone lies one nucleotide away. The cohort's ophthalmopathy patients, a group with duration under 3 months, had a Clinical Activity Score of at least 3 and a NOSPECS grade of at least 4. This entry is derived from a study of T cells in Graves' hyperthyroidism and ophthalmopathy. Whole-study results and caveats: The authors' 13 V-J model separated ophthalmopathy from stable hyperthyroidism.

What was amplified from RNA transcripts were TCR beta CDR3 regions. A set of HTBI primers served as the primers for a first-round RT-PCR of the TCR CDR3. TCRdb re-called the multiplex PCR reads with MiXCR, one entry per CDR3 protein. The table has some 650,000 distinct CDR3 sequences, approximately 16% seen once. The CDR3 is made up of 14 amino acids. Germline CDR1 reads LGHDT; CDR2 reads YNNKEL (reference sequence). This receptor was identified in a woman in her forties with Graves' ophthalmopathy. The rearrangement links TRBV3-1 to TRBJ1-1, with no clear D. Sequenced input: blood. The CDR3 is CASSQDPVYTEALF. In DNA form, the CDR3 reads TGTGCCAGCAGCCAAGATCCGGTATACACTGAAGCTCTCTTT.